This T cell receptor (beta chain) was sequenced for a study of shared clonotypes between healthy human individuals. Deletions cut 0 bases from V and 10 bases from J, with 20 bases between. Germline assignment: CDR1 SGHRS and CDR2 YFSETQ. The CDR3 spans 16 residues. This clone was observed once. Deep-level assay runs were performed. Each subset's genomic DNA was split evenly across several immunoSEQ plates. Replicate PCRs for unsorted PBMC used roughly 300 ng DNA (roughly 30,000 T cell genomes). Under the authors' procedure: Filtering differed because ImmunoSEQ produced junction-only sequences that carried no quality scores. Using immunoSEQ multiplex PCR, the repertoire was profiled, and TCRdb retains in-frame clones only, with some absent. The V and J calls and clone size are taken from that table; D and trimming were inferred from the DNA. The sample contains 450,000 to 600,000 clones, 70% to 80% of which appear only once.

The receptor comes from a woman aged 40 to 50 in good health. Some clones in this sample may be carry-over from other donors' samples. V usage is TRBV5-1 and J usage is TRBJ2-1; weak D call: TRBD2 (5 bases). Sequencing was carried out using PBMCs. CDR3 loop: CASSLGGGSVGKEQFF. CDR3 DNA: TGCGCCAGCAGCTTGGGGGGTGGTAGCGTGGGCAAAGAGCAGTTCTTC.